The TCR beta chain described here comes from a study of cytomegalovirus exposure and HLA in healthy donors. Study outcomes and limitations: Many donors shared some public TCRs, even though most TCR sequences were rare.

Profiled with immunoSEQ multiplex PCR; TCRdb holds only in-frame clones, not every one. This sample yields under 200,000 clones, of which around 88% are seen a single time; around 2.4% belongs to the top ten. For this clone: Its target is unknown.

The source material was PBMCs. The receptor's source is a woman between 18 and 30 years old in good health and CMV-seronegative.

The chain's CDR3 is CASSTHRTSGRLEYETQYF. In DNA form, the CDR3 reads TGTGCCAGTAGTACCCATCGGACTAGCGGGAGGCTGGAGTATGAGACCCAGTACTTC. V is TRBV19 and J is TRBJ2-5; 14 bases match TRBD2. The CDR3 consists of 19 residues. The germline CDR1 and CDR2 sequences are LNHDA and SQIVND (reference sequence). Trimming removed 4 bases from V and 5 bases from J; junction bases left unmatched: 15.